This T cell receptor beta chain was retrieved from a study of human T cells and chemical hapten exposure. As to time point: patch test 1, 2 weeks after DPC sensitization. The treatment: therapeutic diphenylcyclopropenone sensitization with weekly scalp DPC. Trimming took off 0 bases at V and 2 bases at J, with 5 bases between the two ends. CDR3 size: 14 residues. Germline CDR1 SGHAT, CDR2 FQNNGV. Findings and caveats of the study: Expanded TCRs showed more large CDR3 clusters than pre-sensitization or healthy control sets.

TCRdb reanalysed the RACE reads using MiXCR and keeps one entry per CDR3 protein. The profile covers 95,000 to 130,000 distinct CDR3 sequences, with 12% appearing a single time and approximately 1.4% taken by the ten largest. This clonotype appeared many times. Its antigen is currently unknown. Sample: whole blood, taken in connection with sensitization to the hapten diphenylcyclopropenone (DPC). The TCR was taken from a woman between 50 and 59 years old with alopecia areata. Some clones in this sample may be carry-over from other donors' samples. The chain links TRBV11-2 to TRBJ1-3, with D unresolved. CDR3 sequence reads: CASSLESAGNTIYF. CDR3 in DNA: TGTGCCAGCAGCTTAGAATCGGCTGGAAACACCATATATTTT. The complete variable domain, with remaining parts taken from reference TRBV11-2 and TRBJ1-3, reads EAGVAQSPRYKIIEKRQSVAFWCNPISGHATLYWYQQILGQGPKLLIQFQNNGVVDDSQLPKDRFSAERLKGVDSTLKIQPAKLEDSAVYLCASSLESAGNTIYFGEGSWLTVV.